The rows below give T cell receptor beta chains drawn from one sample of a study of monozygotic twins with inflammatory bowel disease. TCRdb re-analyzed the 5' RACE reads; it lists each CDR3 protein once, without DNA. This sample's clone table lists fewer than 150,000 distinct CDR3 sequences. Sequencing input: blood. Source of these receptors: a human donor with ulcerative colitis or Crohn's disease, or a healthy co-twin of an affected twin (not recorded which). The CDR3 runs from the conserved cysteine through the conserved F or W.

TRBV5-1	TRBJ2-6	CASSSFGTGDSGANVLTF
TRBV15	TRBJ1-6	CATSRTRTGDNSPLHF
TRBV7-2	TRBJ1-2	CASSLEWARTNYGYTF
TRBV29-1	TRBJ1-4	CSVGQSNEKLFF
TRBV5-1	TRBJ2-1	CASSDPTSGATEQFF
TRBV6-2/TRBV6-3	TRBJ2-1	CASSYGDNEQFF
TRBV7-2	TRBJ1-5	CASRLGANQPQHF
TRBV4-1	TRBJ2-7	CASSQGGSGRSYEQYF
TRBV6-1	TRBJ2-2	CASSRQGVSVASTGELFF
TRBV4-3	TRBJ1-5	CASSQEHGRNQPQHF
TRBV19	TRBJ1-4	CASSIRQGGEKLFF
TRBV25-1	TRBJ2-3	CASSTIGADTQYF
TRBV2	TRBJ1-6	CAGTGGRNSPLHF